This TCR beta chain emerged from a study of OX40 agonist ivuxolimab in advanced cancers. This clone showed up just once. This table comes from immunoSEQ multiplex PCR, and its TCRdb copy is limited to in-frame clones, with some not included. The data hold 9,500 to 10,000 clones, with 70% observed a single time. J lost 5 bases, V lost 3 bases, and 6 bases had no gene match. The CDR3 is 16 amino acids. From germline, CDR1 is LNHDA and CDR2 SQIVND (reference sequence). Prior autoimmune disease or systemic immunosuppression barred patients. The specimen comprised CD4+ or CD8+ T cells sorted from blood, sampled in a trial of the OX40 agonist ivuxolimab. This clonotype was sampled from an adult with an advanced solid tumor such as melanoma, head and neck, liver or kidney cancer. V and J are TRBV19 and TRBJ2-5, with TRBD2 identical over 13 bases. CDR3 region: CASSITSGGAWETQYF. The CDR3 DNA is TGTGCCAGTAGTATCACTAGCGGGGGGGCCTGGGAGACCCAGTACTTC.